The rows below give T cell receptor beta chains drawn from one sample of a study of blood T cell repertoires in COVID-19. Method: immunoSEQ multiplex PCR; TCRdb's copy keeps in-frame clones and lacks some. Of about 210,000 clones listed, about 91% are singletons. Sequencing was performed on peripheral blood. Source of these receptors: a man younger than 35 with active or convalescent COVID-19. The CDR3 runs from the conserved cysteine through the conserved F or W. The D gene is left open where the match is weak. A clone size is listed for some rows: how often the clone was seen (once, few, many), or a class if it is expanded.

CDR3nt: TGTGCCAGTAATCCGCCGGGACTAGCGGGACTCGGGGAGCTGTTTTTT
CDR3aa: CASNPPGLAGLGELFF
d_gene: TRBD2
v_gene: TRBV19
j_gene: TRBJ2-2
abundance: .

CDR3nt: TGTGCCAGCAGTTCTCCTGGCCCCGATGAGCAGTTCTTC
CDR3aa: CASSSPGPDEQFF
d_gene: .
v_gene: TRBV6-2/TRBV6-3
j_gene: TRBJ2-1
abundance: .

CDR3nt: TGCGCCAGCAGCCAAGATTGGACTAGGGAGCTCGAGCAGTACTTC
CDR3aa: CASSQDWTRELEQYF
d_gene: TRBD2
v_gene: TRBV4-3
j_gene: TRBJ2-7
abundance: .

CDR3nt: TGTGCCACCAGCAGTATTAGCGGGCACCGGGGCTACACCTTC
CDR3aa: CATSSISGHRGYTF
d_gene: .
v_gene: TRBV15
j_gene: TRBJ1-2
abundance: .

CDR3nt: TGTGCCATCAGGGAGAAGACAGGGTCGAACACTGAAGCTTTCTTT
CDR3aa: CAIREKTGSNTEAFF
d_gene: TRBD1
v_gene: TRBV10-3
j_gene: TRBJ1-1
abundance: .

CDR3nt: TGCAGTGCTAGTGGGGACAGGGGGCTGTATGGAAACACCATATATTTT
CDR3aa: CSASGDRGLYGNTIYF
d_gene: TRBD1
v_gene: TRBV20-1
j_gene: TRBJ1-3
abundance: .

CDR3nt: TGTGCCAGCAGTCTAGCAGGGGTTCAAGAGACCCAGTACTTC
CDR3aa: CASSLAGVQETQYF
d_gene: .
v_gene: TRBV27
j_gene: TRBJ2-5
abundance: .

CDR3nt: TGTGCCAGCAGTCCCAGCACTAGGAATAAAATCACAGATACGCAGTATTTT
CDR3aa: CASSPSTRNKITDTQYF
d_gene: .
v_gene: TRBV9
j_gene: TRBJ2-3
abundance: .

CDR3nt: TGTGCCAGCAGCTTAGATCGGTCCGGCTACACCTTC
CDR3aa: CASSLDRSGYTF
d_gene: .
v_gene: TRBV7-2
j_gene: TRBJ1-2
abundance: few

CDR3nt: TGTGCCAGCTCACTCGGGACAGGGGTCTACGAGCAGTACTTC
CDR3aa: CASSLGTGVYEQYF
d_gene: TRBD1
v_gene: TRBV18
j_gene: TRBJ2-7
abundance: .

CDR3nt: TGTGCCAGCACGCCCAGGGGGCAACAGCCCCAGCATTTT
CDR3aa: CASTPRGQQPQHF
d_gene: TRBD1
v_gene: TRBV28
j_gene: TRBJ1-5
abundance: .

CDR3nt: TGTGCCACCAGTGATTTGGATGCTAGCCAAGAGACCCAGTACTTC
CDR3aa: CATSDLDASQETQYF
d_gene: .
v_gene: TRBV24-1
j_gene: TRBJ2-5
abundance: .

CDR3nt: TGTGCCAGCAGTTTATCGCCCTATCAATACAATGAGCAGTTCTTC
CDR3aa: CASSLSPYQYNEQFF
d_gene: .
v_gene: TRBV27
j_gene: TRBJ2-1
abundance: .

CDR3nt: TGTGCCAGCGTTGGGTACTACTACGAGCAGTACTTC
CDR3aa: CASVGYYYEQYF
d_gene: .
v_gene: TRBV2
j_gene: TRBJ2-7
abundance: .

CDR3nt: TGTGCCAGCAGCCGGACTAGCGGGGATTTGAGGGAGCAGTTCTTC
CDR3aa: CASSRTSGDLREQFF
d_gene: TRBD2
v_gene: TRBV13
j_gene: TRBJ2-1
abundance: once

CDR3nt: TGTGCCAGCAGCCCGATGACACTCGCTGAAGCTTTCTTT
CDR3aa: CASSPMTLAEAFF
d_gene: .
v_gene: TRBV9
j_gene: TRBJ1-1
abundance: .

CDR3nt: TGTGCCAGCAGACCGGACAGGGAGGGTGAAGCTTTCTTT
CDR3aa: CASRPDREGEAFF
d_gene: TRBD1
v_gene: TRBV2
j_gene: TRBJ1-1
abundance: .

CDR3nt: TGTGCCAGCAGCCCAGGACGACAGGCGAACACCGGGGAGCTGTTTTTT
CDR3aa: CASSPGRQANTGELFF
d_gene: .
v_gene: TRBV5-4
j_gene: TRBJ2-2
abundance: .

CDR3nt: TGTGCCAGCAGCTCCTGGACAGGGGGCGGCTACGAGCAGTACTTC
CDR3aa: CASSSWTGGGYEQYF
d_gene: TRBD1
v_gene: TRBV7-9
j_gene: TRBJ2-7
abundance: .

CDR3nt: TGTGCCAGTAATGCACAGGGCGGACGAGAAAAACTGTTTTTT
CDR3aa: CASNAQGGREKLFF
d_gene: .
v_gene: TRBV19
j_gene: TRBJ1-4
abundance: .

CDR3nt: TGTGCCAGTAGTATAGGGCAGGGCCGGCAGCCCCAGCATTTT
CDR3aa: CASSIGQGRQPQHF
d_gene: .
v_gene: TRBV19
j_gene: TRBJ1-5
abundance: .

CDR3nt: TGTGCCAGCAGCTTACCCCCTCAAGGACACGGTGGAAACACCATATATTTT
CDR3aa: CASSLPPQGHGGNTIYF
d_gene: .
v_gene: TRBV11-2
j_gene: TRBJ1-3
abundance: .

CDR3nt: TGTGCCAGCAGCTTGGACAGGTTTTGGGACTCAGGGGGCTACACCTTC
CDR3aa: CASSLDRFWDSGGYTF
d_gene: .
v_gene: TRBV5-6
j_gene: TRBJ1-2
abundance: .

CDR3nt: TGTGCCAGCAGCTTACAGTCAGGGAATGGCTACACCTTC
CDR3aa: CASSLQSGNGYTF
d_gene: .
v_gene: TRBV7-2
j_gene: TRBJ1-2
abundance: .

CDR3nt: TGTGCCAGCAGCCGCAGCGGGTTTCGGGAGACCCAGTACTTC
CDR3aa: CASSRSGFRETQYF
d_gene: .
v_gene: TRBV27
j_gene: TRBJ2-5
abundance: .

CDR3nt: TGTGCCAGCAGCTTAGGGGGACTAGTCCGCGAGCAGTACTTC
CDR3aa: CASSLGGLVREQYF
d_gene: TRBD2
v_gene: TRBV5-6
j_gene: TRBJ2-7
abundance: .

CDR3nt: TGTGCCAGCACAAGCGGGGTGGGTGGCTACACCTTC
CDR3aa: CASTSGVGGYTF
d_gene: .
v_gene: TRBV12-3/TRBV12-4
j_gene: TRBJ1-2
abundance: .

CDR3nt: TGTGCCAGCAGTTCGACGTCCGGGGGGTACGGAGTGCGACTGTTTTTT
CDR3aa: CASSSTSGGYGVRLFF
d_gene: .
v_gene: TRBV27
j_gene: TRBJ1-4
abundance: .

CDR3nt: TGCGCCAGCAGCTTACCGGGACAATCCTACGAGCAGTACTTC
CDR3aa: CASSLPGQSYEQYF
d_gene: .
v_gene: TRBV5-1
j_gene: TRBJ2-7
abundance: .

CDR3nt: TGTGCCAGCAGCTTAGAAGTTCGGGGGGCGCGAGAAAAACTGTTTTTT
CDR3aa: CASSLEVRGAREKLFF
d_gene: .
v_gene: TRBV7-9
j_gene: TRBJ1-4
abundance: .

CDR3nt: TGTGCCAGCAGGATCCGGGACAGGGTTACTGAAGCTTTCTTT
CDR3aa: CASRIRDRVTEAFF
d_gene: TRBD1
v_gene: TRBV6-5
j_gene: TRBJ1-1
abundance: once

CDR3nt: TGCAGCGGGACGACAGGGGCCTTGTTTGAGCAGTTCTTC
CDR3aa: CSGTTGALFEQFF
d_gene: TRBD1
v_gene: TRBV29-1
j_gene: TRBJ2-1
abundance: .

CDR3nt: TGCGCCAGCAGCCTGGGACTAGCGGGAGAGGGGCAGTTCTTC
CDR3aa: CASSLGLAGEGQFF
d_gene: TRBD2
v_gene: TRBV5-1
j_gene: TRBJ2-1
abundance: .

CDR3nt: TGTGCCAGCAGTGAGGGACTAGCGGTGCCCGAGCAGTACTTC
CDR3aa: CASSEGLAVPEQYF
d_gene: TRBD2
v_gene: TRBV6-1
j_gene: TRBJ2-7
abundance: .

CDR3nt: TGTGCCAGCAGCTTAGCCCCGGGACTAGCGGGAGGCAACTACCCCTACGAGCAGTACTTC
CDR3aa: CASSLAPGLAGGNYPYEQYF
d_gene: TRBD2
v_gene: TRBV7-6
j_gene: TRBJ2-7
abundance: .

CDR3nt: TGCAGCGTTCCCTTTGATAGCGGGAGGGCAGATACGCAGTATTTT
CDR3aa: CSVPFDSGRADTQYF
d_gene: TRBD2
v_gene: TRBV29-1
j_gene: TRBJ2-3
abundance: .

CDR3nt: TGTGCCAGTCGTTACAGATATAATTCACCCCTCCACTTT
CDR3aa: CASRYRYNSPLHF
d_gene: .
v_gene: TRBV12-3/TRBV12-4
j_gene: TRBJ1-6
abundance: .

CDR3nt: TGTGCCAGCAGCTTGGCCGCGGGGAATCAGCCCCAGCATTTT
CDR3aa: CASSLAAGNQPQHF
d_gene: .
v_gene: TRBV5-6
j_gene: TRBJ1-5
abundance: few

CDR3nt: TGTGCCAGCAGTTCACCGCAGGCCATCGGGGACTATGGCTACACCTTC
CDR3aa: CASSSPQAIGDYGYTF
d_gene: .
v_gene: TRBV28
j_gene: TRBJ1-2
abundance: .

CDR3nt: TGTGCCAGTAGCCGACAGGTTCTCTCTGGAAACACCATATATTTT
CDR3aa: CASSRQVLSGNTIYF
d_gene: .
v_gene: TRBV19
j_gene: TRBJ1-3
abundance: .

CDR3nt: TGTGCCAGCAGTTACTCGGGGAGGGCTTTCTTT
CDR3aa: CASSYSGRAFF
d_gene: .
v_gene: TRBV6-5
j_gene: TRBJ1-1
abundance: .

CDR3nt: TGTGCCAGCAGTTACTCGAATTCAGCGGCTGAGCAGTTCTTC
CDR3aa: CASSYSNSAAEQFF
d_gene: .
v_gene: TRBV6-2/TRBV6-3
j_gene: TRBJ2-1
abundance: .

CDR3nt: TGCGCCAGCAGCTTGGGACAGGGGGGCACTGAAGCTTTCTTT
CDR3aa: CASSLGQGGTEAFF
d_gene: TRBD1
v_gene: TRBV5-1
j_gene: TRBJ1-1
abundance: few

CDR3nt: TGTGCCAGCAGTTTACTGGGGACAGTAGGCTACGAGCAGTACTTC
CDR3aa: CASSLLGTVGYEQYF
d_gene: TRBD1
v_gene: TRBV27
j_gene: TRBJ2-7
abundance: .

CDR3nt: TGTGCCAGCTCACCCCGGGACAGCTCCTACGAGCAGTACTTC
CDR3aa: CASSPRDSSYEQYF
d_gene: TRBD1
v_gene: TRBV18
j_gene: TRBJ2-7
abundance: few

CDR3nt: TGTACCAGCAGACTAACGGGTGGAGGGAACACTGAAGCTTTCTTT
CDR3aa: CTSRLTGGGNTEAFF
d_gene: .
v_gene: TRBV6-6
j_gene: TRBJ1-1
abundance: .

CDR3nt: TGTGCCTGGAAGGGGTCACTAGCGGAAAATGAGCAGTTCTTC
CDR3aa: CAWKGSLAENEQFF
d_gene: TRBD2
v_gene: TRBV30
j_gene: TRBJ2-1
abundance: once

CDR3nt: TGTGCCTGGAGTGTACGTTCCCCGGGATCCTATGGCTACACCTTC
CDR3aa: CAWSVRSPGSYGYTF
d_gene: .
v_gene: TRBV30
j_gene: TRBJ1-2
abundance: .

CDR3nt: TGCGCCAGCAGTGAGTCGGCAGTGGGGGAGCTGTTTTTT
CDR3aa: CASSESAVGELFF
d_gene: .
v_gene: TRBV10-1
j_gene: TRBJ2-2
abundance: .

CDR3nt: TGTGCCAGCAGCCCGGGACAGGGGATCACAGATACGCAGTATTTT
CDR3aa: CASSPGQGITDTQYF
d_gene: TRBD1
v_gene: TRBV3-1/TRBV3-2
j_gene: TRBJ2-3
abundance: once

CDR3nt: TGTGCCTGGAGTGCCGGGACAGGGGATTTCAATGAGCAGTTCTTC
CDR3aa: CAWSAGTGDFNEQFF
d_gene: TRBD1
v_gene: TRBV30
j_gene: TRBJ2-1
abundance: .

CDR3nt: TGTGCCAGTAGTATAGACCAAAGGGGACAGGTGAACACCGGGGAGCTGTTTTTT
CDR3aa: CASSIDQRGQVNTGELFF
d_gene: TRBD1
v_gene: TRBV19
j_gene: TRBJ2-2
abundance: .

CDR3nt: TGCAGTGCCAGTGCTAGCGGGATCCACAATGAGCAGTTCTTC
CDR3aa: CSASASGIHNEQFF
d_gene: TRBD2
v_gene: TRBV20-1
j_gene: TRBJ2-1
abundance: .

CDR3nt: TGTGCCACCACCAGGACAGGGGGCGAGTACGAGCAGTACTTC
CDR3aa: CATTRTGGEYEQYF
d_gene: TRBD1
v_gene: TRBV15
j_gene: TRBJ2-7
abundance: .

CDR3nt: TGTGCCAGCAGCGTAGCACATTACAGGGGGGAATATCGCACAGATACGCAGTATTTT
CDR3aa: CASSVAHYRGEYRTDTQYF
d_gene: TRBD1
v_gene: TRBV9
j_gene: TRBJ2-3
abundance: .

CDR3nt: TGTGCCAGCAGCTCCCCCAGGGAGGGCTATGGCTACACCTTC
CDR3aa: CASSSPREGYGYTF
d_gene: .
v_gene: TRBV7-2
j_gene: TRBJ1-2
abundance: .

CDR3nt: TGCGCCAGTGGACACATTTACAATGAGCAGTTCTTC
CDR3aa: CASGHIYNEQFF
d_gene: .
v_gene: TRBV10-1
j_gene: TRBJ2-1
abundance: .

CDR3nt: TGTGCCAGCAGTACCCAGGGGAGAGGTCAGTACTTC
CDR3aa: CASSTQGRGQYF
d_gene: .
v_gene: TRBV12-3/TRBV12-4
j_gene: TRBJ2-4
abundance: once

CDR3nt: TGTGCCAGCAGTCCACCCGGAGGTCAGCCCCAGCATTTT
CDR3aa: CASSPPGGQPQHF
d_gene: .
v_gene: TRBV27
j_gene: TRBJ1-5
abundance: once

CDR3nt: TGTGCCGCCAGGAAGGACAGGGCTGATGGTGAAAAACTGTTTTTT
CDR3aa: CAARKDRADGEKLFF
d_gene: TRBD1
v_gene: TRBV15
j_gene: TRBJ1-4
abundance: .